This is a list of T cell receptor beta chains from one sample in a study of blood T cell repertoires in COVID-19. Repertoires were generated with immunoSEQ multiplex PCR, while TCRdb's copy carries only in-frame clones and drops some. The sample has 200,000 to 300,000 clones, roughly 88% seen once. The sequencing sample was made of PBMCs or T cells enriched from blood (not recorded which). These receptors were taken from a middle-aged woman who had been exposed to COVID-19. Both conserved end residues are part of each CDR3. Each record gives: D gene, J gene, clone size, V gene, CDR3 protein, CDR3 DNA. A D gene is named only where the DNA matches it firmly. Rows give clone size only sometimes, using once, few, many, or a class for an expanded clone.

D: TRBD1
J: TRBJ1-1
size: NA
V: TRBV11-1
CDR3: CASSLDRGFSGTEAFF
DNA: TGTGCCAGCAGCTTAGACAGGGGTTTTTCGGGCACTGAAGCTTTCTTT

D: TRBD1
J: TRBJ1-1
size: NA
V: TRBV7-9
CDR3: CASSMGQANTEAFF
DNA: TGTGCCAGCAGCATGGGACAGGCGAACACTGAAGCTTTCTTT

D: NA
J: TRBJ2-7
size: NA
V: TRBV27
CDR3: CASSFSGGLNEQYF
DNA: TGTGCCAGCAGTTTTTCCGGGGGGCTCAACGAGCAGTACTTC

D: NA
J: TRBJ1-1
size: NA
V: TRBV19
CDR3: CASSMVSGDPNTEAFF
DNA: TGTGCCAGTAGTATGGTTTCGGGGGACCCGAACACTGAAGCTTTCTTT

D: TRBD1
J: TRBJ1-6
size: NA
V: TRBV7-9
CDR3: CASSLEGGLSPLHF
DNA: TGTGCCAGCAGCTTAGAAGGGGGCCTTTCACCCCTCCACTTT

D: TRBD1
J: TRBJ1-4
size: few
V: TRBV6-1
CDR3: CASSETGGNEKLFF
DNA: TGTGCCAGCAGTGAAACAGGGGGTAATGAAAAACTGTTTTTT

D: NA
J: TRBJ2-5
size: NA
V: TRBV3-1/TRBV3-2
CDR3: CASSLLRGDSGGDQYF
DNA: TGTGCCAGCAGCCTCCTCCGCGGGGACTCCGGCGGGGACCAGTACTTC

D: NA
J: TRBJ2-3
size: NA
V: TRBV28
CDR3: CASSLWGSSSTDTQYF
DNA: TGTGCCAGCAGTTTATGGGGCTCCTCTAGCACAGATACGCAGTATTTT

D: NA
J: TRBJ1-2
size: NA
V: TRBV5-4
CDR3: CASSPDSLYGYTF
DNA: TGTGCCAGCAGCCCGGACAGTCTCTATGGCTACACCTTC

D: TRBD1
J: TRBJ1-1
size: NA
V: TRBV3-1/TRBV3-2
CDR3: CASSQERGQGGMNTEAFF
DNA: TGTGCCAGCAGCCAAGAGCGCGGACAGGGGGGGATGAACACTGAAGCTTTCTTT

D: NA
J: TRBJ1-1
size: NA
V: TRBV4-3
CDR3: CASKTSLDMNTEAFF
DNA: TGCGCCAGCAAGACCTCTCTTGACATGAACACTGAAGCTTTCTTT

D: TRBD2
J: TRBJ2-6
size: NA
V: TRBV28
CDR3: CASSPSTAGGLSGANVLTF
DNA: TGTGCCAGCAGTCCCTCGACTGCGGGAGGACTCTCTGGGGCCAACGTCCTGACTTTC

D: TRBD1
J: TRBJ2-5
size: NA
V: TRBV7-3
CDR3: CASSTGTGGETQYF
DNA: TGTGCCAGCAGCACTGGGACAGGGGGTGAGACCCAGTACTTC

D: NA
J: TRBJ1-6
size: NA
V: TRBV27
CDR3: CASSLDSGSTPLHF
DNA: TGTGCCAGCAGTCTGGACTCGGGGAGTACACCCCTCCACTTT

D: NA
J: TRBJ2-5
size: NA
V: TRBV4-1
CDR3: CASSQSLLALQETQYF
DNA: TGCGCCAGCAGCCAAAGTCTCCTAGCCCTCCAAGAGACCCAGTACTTC

D: TRBD1
J: TRBJ2-3
size: NA
V: TRBV27
CDR3: CASSLRGTGGRSTDTQYF
DNA: TGTGCCAGCAGTTTAAGGGGGACAGGGGGCCGGTCCACAGATACGCAGTATTTT

D: NA
J: TRBJ2-7
size: NA
V: TRBV6-6
CDR3: CASSPTSYEQYF
DNA: TGTGCCAGCAGTCCTACCTCCTACGAGCAGTACTTC

D: NA
J: TRBJ2-1
size: NA
V: TRBV19
CDR3: CATRARDNYNEQFF
DNA: TGTGCCACAAGAGCCCGGGACAACTACAATGAGCAGTTCTTC

D: NA
J: TRBJ2-2
size: NA
V: TRBV19
CDR3: CASFDRTYTGELFF
DNA: TGTGCCAGTTTTGACAGGACATACACCGGGGAGCTGTTTTTT

D: TRBD2
J: TRBJ2-3
size: NA
V: TRBV6-5
CDR3: CASSYSGLGQDTQYF
DNA: TGTGCCAGCAGTTACTCAGGACTAGGTCAAGATACGCAGTATTTT

D: TRBD2
J: TRBJ2-7
size: NA
V: TRBV6-5
CDR3: CATTGGGYEQYF
DNA: TGTGCCACCACGGGGGGGGGTTACGAGCAGTACTTC

D: NA
J: TRBJ1-5
size: NA
V: TRBV2
CDR3: CASRAYSNQPQHF
DNA: TGTGCCAGCAGAGCCTATAGCAATCAGCCCCAGCATTTT

D: NA
J: TRBJ1-1
size: few
V: TRBV9
CDR3: CASSVGFGRVGENTEAFF
DNA: TGTGCCAGCAGCGTAGGGTTCGGCAGGGTGGGTGAAAACACTGAAGCTTTCTTT

D: TRBD1
J: TRBJ1-2
size: NA
V: TRBV18
CDR3: CASSPGTGENGYTF
DNA: TGTGCCAGCTCCCCGGGGACAGGGGAGAATGGCTACACCTTC

D: TRBD1
J: TRBJ1-2
size: NA
V: TRBV28
CDR3: CASSTGTDGYTF
DNA: TGTGCCTCATCGACAGGGACGGATGGCTACACCTTC

D: NA
J: TRBJ1-2
size: NA
V: TRBV19
CDR3: CASTLPGIGGYTF
DNA: TGTGCCAGTACCCTCCCAGGGATCGGTGGCTACACCTTC

D: NA
J: TRBJ2-1
size: NA
V: TRBV5-5
CDR3: CASSLADANEQFF
DNA: TGTGCCAGCAGCTTGGCTGATGCGAATGAGCAGTTCTTC

D: NA
J: TRBJ1-1
size: NA
V: TRBV27
CDR3: CASSYDRRNTEAFF
DNA: TGTGCCAGCAGTTATGACAGGAGGAACACTGAAGCTTTCTTT

D: TRBD1
J: TRBJ2-4
size: NA
V: TRBV28
CDR3: CASSLWGTGKNIQYF
DNA: TGTGCCAGCAGTTTATGGGGGACAGGGAAAAACATTCAGTACTTC

D: NA
J: TRBJ2-1
size: NA
V: TRBV4-2
CDR3: CASSQDSWSRSEQFF
DNA: TGTGCCAGCAGCCAAGATTCTTGGAGTCGTAGTGAGCAGTTCTTC

D: NA
J: TRBJ2-3
size: NA
V: TRBV5-1
CDR3: CASRSQGPTDTQYF
DNA: TGTGCCAGCAGGTCCCAGGGGCCCACAGATACGCAGTATTTT

D: TRBD1
J: TRBJ1-2
size: NA
V: TRBV5-1
CDR3: CASSNPTGLYGYTF
DNA: TGCGCCAGCAGCAACCCGACAGGGCTCTATGGCTACACCTTC

D: TRBD2
J: TRBJ2-7
size: NA
V: TRBV14
CDR3: CASSQVSGLAGDYEQYF
DNA: TGTGCCAGCAGCCAAGTATCGGGACTAGCGGGGGACTACGAGCAGTACTTC

D: TRBD1
J: TRBJ1-1
size: NA
V: TRBV20-1
CDR3: CSASWTGPNTEAFF
DNA: TGCAGTGCTAGTTGGACAGGGCCGAACACTGAAGCTTTCTTT

D: TRBD1
J: TRBJ1-3
size: once
V: TRBV30
CDR3: CARYRGLSGNTIYF
DNA: TGTGCCCGTTACAGGGGACTCTCTGGAAACACCATATATTTT

D: TRBD1
J: TRBJ1-5
size: once
V: TRBV19
CDR3: CASSIALTGNSNQPQHF
DNA: TGTGCCAGTAGTATAGCTTTGACAGGGAATAGCAATCAGCCCCAGCATTTT